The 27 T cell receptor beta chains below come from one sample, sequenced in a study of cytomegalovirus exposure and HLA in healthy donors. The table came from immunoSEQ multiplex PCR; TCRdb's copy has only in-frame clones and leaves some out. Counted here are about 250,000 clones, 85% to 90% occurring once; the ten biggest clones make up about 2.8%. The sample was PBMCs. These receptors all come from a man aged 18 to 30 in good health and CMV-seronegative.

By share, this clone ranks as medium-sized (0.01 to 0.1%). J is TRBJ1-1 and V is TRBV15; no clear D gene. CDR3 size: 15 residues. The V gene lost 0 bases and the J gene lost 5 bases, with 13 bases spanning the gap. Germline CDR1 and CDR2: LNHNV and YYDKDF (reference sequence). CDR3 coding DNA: TGTGCCACCAGCAGAGATCAGGAGGGAGGAACTGAAGCTTTCTTT. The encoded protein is CATSRDQEGGTEAFF.

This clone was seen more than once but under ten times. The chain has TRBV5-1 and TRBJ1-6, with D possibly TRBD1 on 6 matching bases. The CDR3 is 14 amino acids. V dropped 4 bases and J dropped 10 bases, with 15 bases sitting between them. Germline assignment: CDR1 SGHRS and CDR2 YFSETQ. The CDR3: CASSAGQHQSPLHF. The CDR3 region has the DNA TGCGCCAGCAGCGCCGGACAGCACCAATCACCCCTCCACTTT. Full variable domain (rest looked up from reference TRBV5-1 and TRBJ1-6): KAGVTQTPRYLIKTRGQQVTLSCSPISGHRSVSWYQQTPGQGLQFLFEYFSETQRNKGNFPGRFSGRQFSNSRSEMNVSTLELGDSALYLCASSAGQHQSPLHFGNGTRLTVT.

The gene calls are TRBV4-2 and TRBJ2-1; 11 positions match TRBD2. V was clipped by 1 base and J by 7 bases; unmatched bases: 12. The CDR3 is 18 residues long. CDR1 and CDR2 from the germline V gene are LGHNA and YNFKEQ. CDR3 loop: CASSQVGLAGGVGNEQFF. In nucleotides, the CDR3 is TGTGCCAGCAGCCAAGTTGGGCTAGCGGGAGGTGTGGGAAATGAGCAGTTCTTC.

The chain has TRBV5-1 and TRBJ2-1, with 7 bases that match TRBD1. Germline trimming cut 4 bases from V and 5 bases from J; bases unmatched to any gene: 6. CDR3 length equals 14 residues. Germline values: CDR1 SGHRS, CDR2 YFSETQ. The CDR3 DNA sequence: TGCGCCAGCAGCACATACAGGGGTCACAATGAGCAGTTCTTC. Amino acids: CASSTYRGHNEQFF.

CDR3 sequence: CASGLAGGNTGELFF. The DNA for the CDR3 is TGTGCCAGCGGACTAGCGGGAGGGAACACCGGGGAGCTGTTTTTT. The rearrangement joins TRBV5-5 to TRBJ2-2; TRBD2 aligns across 14 bases. Germline CDR1 is SGHKS and CDR2 is YYEKEE (reference sequence). Trimming removed 7 bases from V and 1 base from J; junction bases left unmatched: 0. The length of the CDR3 is 15 residues.

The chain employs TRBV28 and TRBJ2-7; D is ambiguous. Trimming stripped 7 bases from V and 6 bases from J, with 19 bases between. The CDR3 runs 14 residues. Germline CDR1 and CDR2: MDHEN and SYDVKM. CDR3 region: CASIPGSERGEQYF. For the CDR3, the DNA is TGTGCCAGCATCCCCGGGTCAGAGCGAGGCGAGCAGTACTTC. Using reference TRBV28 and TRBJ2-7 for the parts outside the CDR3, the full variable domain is DVKVTQSSRYLVKRTGEKVFLECVQDMDHENMFWYRQDPGLGLRLIYFSYDVKMKEKGDIPEGYSVSREKKERFSLILESASTNQTSMYLCASIPGSERGEQYFGPGTRLTVT.

CDR3 region: CASSLGTGTGVETQYF. The CDR3 DNA reads as TGTGCCAGCAGCTTGGGAACCGGGACAGGGGTAGAGACCCAGTACTTC. The genes are TRBV5-6 and TRBJ2-5; 10 bases map to TRBD1. Per germline, CDR1 SGHDT and CDR2 YYEEEE. The length of the CDR3 is 16 residues. V shed 0 bases and J 4 bases; nucleotides not matched to a gene: 6.

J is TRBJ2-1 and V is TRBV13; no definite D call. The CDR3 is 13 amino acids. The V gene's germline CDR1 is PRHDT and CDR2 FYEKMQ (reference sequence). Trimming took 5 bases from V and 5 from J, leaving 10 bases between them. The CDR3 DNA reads TGTGCCAGCAGCCCCATGAGTGACAATGAGCAGTTCTTC. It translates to CASSPMSDNEQFF.

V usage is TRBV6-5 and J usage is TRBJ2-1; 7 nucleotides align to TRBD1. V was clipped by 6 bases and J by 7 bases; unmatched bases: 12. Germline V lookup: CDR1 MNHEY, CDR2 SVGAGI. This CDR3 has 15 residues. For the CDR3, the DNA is TGTGCCAGCAGACTCACAGGGGCGATCCGGAATGAGCAGTTCTTC. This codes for CASRLTGAIRNEQFF.

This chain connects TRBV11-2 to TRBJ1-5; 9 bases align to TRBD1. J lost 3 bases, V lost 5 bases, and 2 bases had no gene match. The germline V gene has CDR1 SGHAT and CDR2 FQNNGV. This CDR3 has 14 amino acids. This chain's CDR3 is CASSRDRDNQPQHF. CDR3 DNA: TGTGCCAGCAGCAGGGACAGGGACAATCAGCCCCAGCATTTT. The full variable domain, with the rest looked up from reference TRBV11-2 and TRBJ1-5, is EAGVAQSPRYKIIEKRQSVAFWCNPISGHATLYWYQQILGQGPKLLIQFQNNGVVDDSQLPKDRFSAERLKGVDSTLKIQPAKLEDSAVYLCASSRDRDNQPQHFGDGTRLSIL.

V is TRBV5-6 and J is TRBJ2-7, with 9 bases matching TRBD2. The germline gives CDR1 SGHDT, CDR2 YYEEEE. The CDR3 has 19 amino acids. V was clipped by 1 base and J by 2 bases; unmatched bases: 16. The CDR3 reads CASSLPAASGRLVPYEQYF. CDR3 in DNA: TGTGCCAGCAGCTTGCCGGCGGCCAGCGGGAGGCTCGTCCCCTACGAGCAGTACTTC.

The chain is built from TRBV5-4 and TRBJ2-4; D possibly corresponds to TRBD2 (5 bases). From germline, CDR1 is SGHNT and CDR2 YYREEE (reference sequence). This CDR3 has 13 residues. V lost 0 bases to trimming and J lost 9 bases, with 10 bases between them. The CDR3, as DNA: TGTGCCAGCAGCTTGGAACTAGGTGGCATTCAGTACTTC. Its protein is CASSLELGGIQYF.

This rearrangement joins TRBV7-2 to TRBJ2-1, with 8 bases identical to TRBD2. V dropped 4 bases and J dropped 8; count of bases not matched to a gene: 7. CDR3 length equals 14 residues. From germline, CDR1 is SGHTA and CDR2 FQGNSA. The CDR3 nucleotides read TGTGCCAGCAGCTCGGACGGGACTAGTGATGAGCAGTTCTTC. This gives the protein CASSSDGTSDEQFF.

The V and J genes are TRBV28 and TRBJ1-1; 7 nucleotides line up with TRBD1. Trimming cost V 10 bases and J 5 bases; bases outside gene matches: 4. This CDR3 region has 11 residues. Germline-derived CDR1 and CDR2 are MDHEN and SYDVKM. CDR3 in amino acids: CATRGQTEAFF. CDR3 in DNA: TGTGCCACAAGGGGGCAGACTGAAGCTTTCTTT.

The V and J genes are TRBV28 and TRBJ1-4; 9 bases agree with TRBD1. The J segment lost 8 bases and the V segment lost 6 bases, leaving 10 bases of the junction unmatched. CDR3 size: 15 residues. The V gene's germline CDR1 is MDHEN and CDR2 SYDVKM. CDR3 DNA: TGTGCCAGCAGACGCCCCGGGACAGGGAACGAAAAACTGTTTTTT. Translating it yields CASRRPGTGNEKLFF.

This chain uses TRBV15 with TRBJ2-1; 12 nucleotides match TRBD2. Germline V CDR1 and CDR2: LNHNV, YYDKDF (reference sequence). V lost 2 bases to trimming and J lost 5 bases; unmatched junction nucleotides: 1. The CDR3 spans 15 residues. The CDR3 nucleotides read TGTGCCACCAGCAGACTAGCGGGAGGGAACAATGAGCAGTTCTTC. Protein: CATSRLAGGNNEQFF.

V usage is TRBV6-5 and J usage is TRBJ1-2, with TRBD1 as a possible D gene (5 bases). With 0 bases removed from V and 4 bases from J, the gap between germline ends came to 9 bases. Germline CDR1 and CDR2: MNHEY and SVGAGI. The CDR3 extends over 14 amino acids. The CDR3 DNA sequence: TGTGCCAGCAGTTACTCTGGGGGGACCTATGGCTACACCTTC. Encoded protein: CASSYSGGTYGYTF.

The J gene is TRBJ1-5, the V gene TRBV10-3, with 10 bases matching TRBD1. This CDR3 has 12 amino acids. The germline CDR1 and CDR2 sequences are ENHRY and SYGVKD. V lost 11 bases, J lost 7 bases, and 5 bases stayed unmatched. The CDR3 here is CAGGGQGQPQHF. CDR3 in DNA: TGTGCCGGCGGGGGACAGGGGCAGCCCCAGCATTTT.

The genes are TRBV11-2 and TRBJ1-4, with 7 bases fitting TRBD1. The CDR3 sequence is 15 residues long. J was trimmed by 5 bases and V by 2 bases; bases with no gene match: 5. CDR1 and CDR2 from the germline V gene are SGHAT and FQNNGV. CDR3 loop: CASSLRGTVNEKLFF. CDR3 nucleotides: TGTGCCAGCAGCTTAAGGGGGACAGTGAATGAAAAACTGTTTTTT.

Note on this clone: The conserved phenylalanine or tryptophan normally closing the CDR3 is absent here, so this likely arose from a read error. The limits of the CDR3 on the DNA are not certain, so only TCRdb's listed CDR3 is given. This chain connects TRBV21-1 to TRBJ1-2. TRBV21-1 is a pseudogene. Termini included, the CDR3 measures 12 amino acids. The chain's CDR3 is CASSAGDRRDKV.

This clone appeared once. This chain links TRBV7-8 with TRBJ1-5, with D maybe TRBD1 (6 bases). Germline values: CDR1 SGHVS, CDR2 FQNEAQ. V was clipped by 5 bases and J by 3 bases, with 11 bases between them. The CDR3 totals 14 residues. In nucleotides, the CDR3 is TGTGCCAGCAGCCCTGACAGGCCCAATCAGCCCCAGCATTTT. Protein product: CASSPDRPNQPQHF.

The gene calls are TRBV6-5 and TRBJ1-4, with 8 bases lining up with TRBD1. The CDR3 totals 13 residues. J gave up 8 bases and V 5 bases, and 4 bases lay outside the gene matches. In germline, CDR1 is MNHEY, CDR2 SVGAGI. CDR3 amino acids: CASSDRGGEKLFF. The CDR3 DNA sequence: TGTGCCAGCAGTGACAGGGGAGGAGAAAAACTGTTTTTT.

The CDR3 sequence: CASSLTLAGGNYEQYF. In DNA form, the CDR3 reads TGTGCCAGCAGCCTGACCCTAGCGGGAGGGAACTACGAGCAGTACTTC. This chain links TRBV4-2 with TRBJ2-7, with 12 bases that match TRBD2. Germline trimming cut 4 bases from V and 3 bases from J; bases unmatched to any gene: 7. The CDR3 has 16 residues. Germline lookup yields CDR1 LGHNA and CDR2 YNFKEQ.

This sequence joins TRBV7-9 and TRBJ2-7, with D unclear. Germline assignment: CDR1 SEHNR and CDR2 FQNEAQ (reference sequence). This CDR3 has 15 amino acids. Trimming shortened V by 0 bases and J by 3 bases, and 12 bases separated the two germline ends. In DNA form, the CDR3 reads TGTGCCAGCAGCTTAGCTGCTGCGTCCAACTACGAGCAGTACTTC. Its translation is CASSLAAASNYEQYF.

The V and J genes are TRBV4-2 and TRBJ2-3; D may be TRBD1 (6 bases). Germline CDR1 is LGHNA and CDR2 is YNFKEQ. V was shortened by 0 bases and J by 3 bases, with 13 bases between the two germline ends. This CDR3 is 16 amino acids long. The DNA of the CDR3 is TGTGCCAGCAGCCAAGACTTGACAGGTTCGACAGATACGCAGTATTTT. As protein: CASSQDLTGSTDTQYF.

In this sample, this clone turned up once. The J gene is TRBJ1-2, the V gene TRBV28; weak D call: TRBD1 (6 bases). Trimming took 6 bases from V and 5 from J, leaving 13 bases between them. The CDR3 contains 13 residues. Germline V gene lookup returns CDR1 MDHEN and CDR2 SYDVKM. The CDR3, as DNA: TGTGCCAGCAGGCAGGGGAGCGTTTATGGCTACACCTTC. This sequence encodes CASRQGSVYGYTF.

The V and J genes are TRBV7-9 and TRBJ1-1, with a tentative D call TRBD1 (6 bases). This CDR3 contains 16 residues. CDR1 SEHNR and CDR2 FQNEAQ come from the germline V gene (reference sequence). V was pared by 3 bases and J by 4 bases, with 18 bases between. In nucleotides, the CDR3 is TGTGCCAGCAGCTTTCCCTCGACACAGGGCGGCACTGAAGCTTTCTTT. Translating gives CASSFPSTQGGTEAFF.